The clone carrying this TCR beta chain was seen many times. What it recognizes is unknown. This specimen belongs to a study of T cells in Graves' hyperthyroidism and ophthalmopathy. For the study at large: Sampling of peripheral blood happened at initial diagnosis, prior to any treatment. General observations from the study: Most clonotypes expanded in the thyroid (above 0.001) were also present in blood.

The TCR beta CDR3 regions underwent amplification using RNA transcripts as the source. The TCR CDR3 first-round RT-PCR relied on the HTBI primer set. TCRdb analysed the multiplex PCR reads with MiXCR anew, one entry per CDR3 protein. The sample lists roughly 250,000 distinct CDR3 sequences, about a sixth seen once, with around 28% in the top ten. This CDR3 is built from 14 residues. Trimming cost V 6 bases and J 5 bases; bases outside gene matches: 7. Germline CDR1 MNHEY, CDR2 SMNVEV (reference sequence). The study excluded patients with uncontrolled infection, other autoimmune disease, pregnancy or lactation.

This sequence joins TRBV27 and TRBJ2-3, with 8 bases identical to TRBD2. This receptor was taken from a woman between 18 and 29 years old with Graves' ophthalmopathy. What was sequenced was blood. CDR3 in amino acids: CASRRAGAGDTQYF. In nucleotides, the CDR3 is TGTGCCAGCAGAAGAGCGGGAGCAGGAGATACGCAGTATTTT.